In its sample, the clone carrying this T cell receptor (beta chain) was seen a few times. Its antigen is not known. The data were obtained in a study of identical twins. CDR3 length: 15 amino acids. Trimming removed 3 bases from V and 5 bases from J; junction bases left unmatched: 8. Looked up from germline, CDR1 is SEHNR and CDR2 is FQNEAQ (reference sequence). TCRdb processed the 5' RACE reads anew with MiXCR; each CDR3 protein has one entry. The sample lists about 520,000 distinct CDR3 sequences, 20% to 25% occurring once. Findings and limits, study-wide: The models systematically underestimated how much out-of-frame TCR alpha was shared in monozygotic twins.

This sample also belongs to another study, concerning T cells expressing NK-cell markers. That work adds: Seven of the eight sequenced donors were classified as HCMV-seropositive, and one was classified as seronegative. The share of CD8+ T cells held by dominant NKG2C+ clonotypes was about 1.0-7.5% in about 6 donors.

The J gene is TRBJ2-3, the V gene TRBV7-9, with TRBD1 matching 7 bases. The sample was CD4+ T cells sorted from blood. This clonotype was sampled from a woman between 18 and 29 years old in good health. The DNA for the CDR3 is TGTGCCAGCAGCTTCTCCGGGACAGTCAAAGATACGCAGTATTTT. Its translation: CASSFSGTVKDTQYF.